This T cell receptor beta chain was documented in a study of spatial heterogeneity in lung cancer. Study overall: Alpha-chain sequences were consistently detected less often than beta-chain sequences.

TCRdb processed the 5' RACE reads anew with MiXCR; each CDR3 protein has one entry. The data contain around 110,000 distinct CDR3 sequences, 12% of them seen just once; the ten biggest clones take up about 15%. Time point here: blood at routine non-recurrence follow-up after resection. No cells were sorted before sequencing. The whole RNA sequenced was extracted from tumor, nontumor lung or frozen PBMC. Many counts were recorded for this clonotype. This CDR3 region has 18 residues. Germline V gene sequence: CDR1 LNHDA, CDR2 SQIVND (reference sequence). Germline trimming cut 7 bases from V and 2 bases from J; bases unmatched to any gene: 14.

The TCR originated in a male donor with early-stage non-small cell lung cancer. Sample: PBMCs, taken at follow-up. V and J are TRBV19 and TRBJ2-6; 7 positions match TRBD1. The chain's CDR3 is CASTRNRQGYPGANVLTF. CDR3 coding DNA: TGTGCCAGTACCCGGAATAGACAGGGATATCCTGGGGCCAACGTCCTGACTTTC.